Sequencing of this T cell receptor (beta chain) was carried out in a study of neurological immune-mediated disorders (dated by TCRdb to between 2018 and 2021). Concerning the study at large: Using UMI-based sequencing, the study compared peripheral blood TCR-beta repertoires from patients with HTLV-I-associated myelopathy (HAM/TSP), patients with multiple sclerosis, and healthy controls. The cohort was made up of some 70 subjects, consisting of 14 HAM/TSP patients, some 34 multiple sclerosis patients and around 20 healthy controls. Longitudinal samples, technical triplicates and paired sorted CD4+ and CD8+ T-cell subsets, alongside PBMC samples, were included among the approximately 110 TCR-beta libraries.

This clonotype occurred many times. This clone's antigen is unknown. Within one base of it there is no much larger clone, and no base qualities were kept. The CDR3 contains 14 residues, cysteine and phenylalanine counted. Only the CDR3 DNA is retained, 42 bases long and in frame from the first base. CDR1 and CDR2 (GTSNPN, SVGIG) derive from the germline V gene (reference sequence). The junction shows trimming of 4 bases on V and 8 bases on J, plus 17 bases between the germline ends. cDNA synthesis used template-switch 5'RACE with a primer carrying a 10-nucleotide random unique molecular identifier tagging each TCR transcript. Each sequencing run produced over 160 million TCR-beta sequences covering 15-18 subjects. The RNeasy kit was used for extraction of total RNA. The KAPA Real-time Library Amplification kit was used to amplify TCR-beta VDJ regions with primers for the TCR constant region and the 5'RACE anchor. A first PCR added sample indexes and Illumina adaptors, after which a second PCR increased the library yield. The roughly 650 bp TCR product was size-selected on a 2% E-gel SizeSelection system after Ampure bead purification. Before pooling, library quality was checked on a Bioanalyzer, concentration was measured with Qubit, and libraries were quantified with the Kapa Library Quantification kit. An Illumina HiSeq 2500 was used to sequence the libraries paired-end at 2 x 150 bp. To increase sequence diversity, about 25-31% phiX was spiked into each library pool. As for the original processing: The quality-filtered reads were processed with the UMI-based MiGEC pipeline, whose error correction step removed more than 90% of the raw TCR sequences. IMGT germline references were used for alignment of VDJ genes, and clonotypes were defined by a unique CDR3 amino acid sequence together with V-J genes. Clonal expansion, Shannon diversity and CDR3 relatedness were evaluated with VDJtools (CalcPairwiseDistances, ClusterSamples), while phylogenetic trees were built in CLCbio workbench. A clone was classed as expanded if it had 8 or more unique UMIs, a cutoff based on coefficient-of-variation modelling across technical triplicates. Using fastp trimming at Q25 and MiXCR clonotype assembly, TCRdb reanalyzed the public sequencing data and kept in-frame beta chains. Every CDR3 protein is listed once, alongside the most common genes and DNA of its rows. The V and J calls and clone size are TCRdb's, not the authors'. The sample has approximately 41,000 distinct CDR3 sequences on record, around 13% of them singletons. The ten largest clones add up to around 4% of the sample.

The investigation overall reported the following: Across subjects, expanded clones never shared an identical CDR3 amino acid sequence, which suggests that the TCR-beta repertoires in every group were private. TCR clonal expansion was highest in HAM/TSP patients and lowest in MS patients, with MS patients falling below even healthy controls.

For sorted-subset TCR libraries, 1 million sorted CD4+ or CD8+ T cells were used. Peripheral blood was subjected to Ficoll-Hypaque density gradient centrifugation to isolate PBMCs, which were then cryopreserved in liquid nitrogen. Paired sorted CD4+ and CD8+ subsets came from healthy controls, HAM/TSP patients and MS patients. This chain is built from TRBV30 and TRBJ2-2; a weak D assignment points to TRBD2 (7 bases agree). Sequenced sample: CD4+ T cells from blood. This TCR was sampled from a woman aged 55-75 years with HTLV-1-associated myelopathy (HAM/TSP). The CDR3 region reads CAWNRGGAWGELFF. DNA sequence: TGTGCCTGGAATAGAGGGGGGGCTTGGGGGGAGCTGTTTTTT.